This T cell receptor beta chain was observed in a study of blood T cell repertoires in COVID-19. Study-wide context: Some COVID-19 samples were acute and others convalescent; all came from the United States, Italy and Spain.

The CDR3 consists of 13 residues. Trimming removed 4 bases from V and 2 bases from J; junction bases left unmatched: 2. Germline lookup yields CDR1 SGHNT and CDR2 YYREEE (reference sequence). Using immunoSEQ multiplex PCR, the repertoire was profiled, and TCRdb retains in-frame clones only, with some absent. This sample yields about 160,000 clones, of which around 92% are seen a single time; about 4.8% belongs to the top ten. This clone has just a few counts. The receptor comes from a man aged 25 to 40 with COVID-19, enrolled during active disease. Material for sequencing was peripheral blood. V gene TRBV5-4 combines with J gene TRBJ1-2; 7 nucleotides align to TRBD1. The CDR3: CASSRGQNYGYTF. The CDR3 nucleotides are TGTGCCAGCAGCCGGGGACAGAACTATGGCTACACCTTC.